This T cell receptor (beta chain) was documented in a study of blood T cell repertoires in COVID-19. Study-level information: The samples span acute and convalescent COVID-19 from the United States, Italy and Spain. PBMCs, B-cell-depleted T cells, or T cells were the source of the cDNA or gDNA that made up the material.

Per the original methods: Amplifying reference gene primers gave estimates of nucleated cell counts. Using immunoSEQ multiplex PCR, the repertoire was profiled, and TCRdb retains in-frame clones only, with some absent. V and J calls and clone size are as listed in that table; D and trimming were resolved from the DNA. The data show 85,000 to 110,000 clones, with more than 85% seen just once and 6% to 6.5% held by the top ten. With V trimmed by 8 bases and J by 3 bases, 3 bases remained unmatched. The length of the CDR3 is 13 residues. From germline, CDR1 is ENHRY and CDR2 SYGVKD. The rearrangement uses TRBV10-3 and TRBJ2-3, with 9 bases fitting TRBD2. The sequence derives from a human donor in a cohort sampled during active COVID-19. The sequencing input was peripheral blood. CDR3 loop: CAIQLAGTDTQYF. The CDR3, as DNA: TGTGCCATCCAACTAGCGGGTACAGATACGCAGTATTTT.